The clone carrying this T cell receptor (beta chain) has only a few counts. The data belong to a study of patients and donors after allogeneic stem cell transplantation. TCRdb re-called the RT-PCR reads with MiXCR, one entry per CDR3 protein. The profile shows hundreds of thousands of distinct CDR3 sequences, under 20% of them singletons. The sample taken for sequencing was blood, either unsorted or a sorted T cell fraction (not recorded which). The clonotype comes from a human donor who was either an allogeneic HSCT recipient or a stem cell or donor lymphocyte infusion donor (not recorded which). It is not recorded whose cells these are; they may come from a transplant donor.

In DNA, the CDR3 is TGTGCCAGCAGTGTGCGGGAGGGCCGAGACAATGAGCAGTTCTTC. It translates to CASSVREGRDNEQFF. The J gene is TRBJ2-1, the V gene TRBV25-1; 9 nucleotides agree with TRBD2. The CDR3 has 15 amino acids. In germline, CDR1 is MGHDK, CDR2 SYGVNS. Germline trimming cut 4 bases from V and 5 bases from J; bases unmatched to any gene: 6.